The clone carrying this T cell receptor (beta chain) came up once. Antigen specificity is unknown. A second PCR, run for roughly 6 to 11 cycles, used a sample-barcoded 5' primer plus a J-beta primer mix. CDR3-containing paired-end reads numbering at least 2.5 million came from each sample. MiXCR, applied by TCRdb to the 5' RACE reads, yields one record per CDR3 protein. This table holds about 730,000 distinct CDR3 sequences, 40% to 45% found once. This sample stems from a study of blood T cells in healthy people across ages. Overall study findings and caveats: Relative to aged donors, long-lived donors carried more naive CD4+ cells and displayed higher diversity. Estimated diversity across one million T cells was deemed an underestimate. Roughly linearly, TCR beta diversity per million T cells fell as age increased.

Source material: blood. The clonotype originates from a woman aged 60-70 years in good health.

The CDR3 sequence is CASSFSGTGAGYEQYF. The CDR3 DNA reads as TGTGCCAGCAGTTTCTCCGGGACAGGGGCCGGATACGAGCAGTACTTC. This sequence joins TRBV28 and TRBJ2-7; 10 bases match TRBD1. The V and J ends lost 3 bases and 4 bases, in that order; junction bases with no gene match: 9. Per germline, CDR1 MDHEN and CDR2 SYDVKM. This CDR3 contains 16 residues.